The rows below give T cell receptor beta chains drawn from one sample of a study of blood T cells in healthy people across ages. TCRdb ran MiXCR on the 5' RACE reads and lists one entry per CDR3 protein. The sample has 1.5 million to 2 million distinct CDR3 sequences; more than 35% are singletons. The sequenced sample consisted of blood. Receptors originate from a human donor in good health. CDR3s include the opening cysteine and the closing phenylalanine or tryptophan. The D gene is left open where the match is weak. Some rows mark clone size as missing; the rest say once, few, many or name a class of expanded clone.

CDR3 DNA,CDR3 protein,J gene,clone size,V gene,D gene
TGTGCCAGCAGCTCCTGGCAGGGCTACACCTTC,CASSSWQGYTF,TRBJ1-2,NA,TRBV7-2,NA
TGCGCCAGCAGCTTGGAGGGACCCCGAGGATTGAATGAAAAACTGTTTTTT,CASSLEGPRGLNEKLFF,TRBJ1-4,few,TRBV5-1,NA
TGTGCCAGCAGCTTAGAGTGGGCTCAGCCCCAGCATTTT,CASSLEWAQPQHF,TRBJ1-5,few,TRBV11-2,NA
TGTGCCAGCAGCAATCAGGGGACAGGGAACGACGCTTTCTTT,CASSNQGTGNDAFF,TRBJ1-1,NA,TRBV7-9,TRBD1
TGCAGTGCTAAGACAGGGAATAGTGAAAAACTGTTTTTT,CSAKTGNSEKLFF,TRBJ1-4,once,TRBV20-1,TRBD1
TGCAGCGTTGAACGGACAGGGGCTCGGGATACGCAGTATTTT,CSVERTGARDTQYF,TRBJ2-3,few,TRBV29-1,TRBD1
TGCAGTGCTAGAGATATCAGGAGCTCCTACGAGCAGTACTTC,CSARDIRSSYEQYF,TRBJ2-7,many,TRBV20-1,NA
TGTGCCAGCAGTTTCGCAGGGGGCGTCAATGAGCAGTTCTTC,CASSFAGGVNEQFF,TRBJ2-1,few,TRBV12-3/TRBV12-4,TRBD1
TGCGCCAGCAGCTTGGGTCGTGGAGGGGGCTTTGACATTCAGTTCTTC,CASSLGRGGGFDIQFF,TRBJ2-1,NA,TRBV5-1,NA
TGTGCCACCAGTGATTCGGGCCGGGGCGGTGCGGAGACCCAGTACTTC,CATSDSGRGGAETQYF,TRBJ2-5,NA,TRBV24-1,NA
TGCGCCAGCAGCGTAGCTCCCCTTATTTCGGGGGGGAACCATGGCTACACCTTC,CASSVAPLISGGNHGYTF,TRBJ1-2,NA,TRBV9,NA
TGTGCCAGCAGCTTTGAAGGAGAACTAGCCAAAAACATTCAGTACTTC,CASSFEGELAKNIQYF,TRBJ2-4,once,TRBV7-9,NA
TGCGCCAGCAGCAACCGGGACCCCAGTTCACCCCTCCACTTT,CASSNRDPSSPLHF,TRBJ1-6,NA,TRBV5-1,NA
TGCAGTGCCGGACCTAGCGGCCGCCCAGATACGCAGTATTTT,CSAGPSGRPDTQYF,TRBJ2-3,few,TRBV20-1,TRBD2
TGCAGCGTGATGAAGGGCTTTTCCTACAATGAGCAGTTCTTC,CSVMKGFSYNEQFF,TRBJ2-1,NA,TRBV29-1,NA
TGTGCCAGCAGCGCAACAGGGGGAGGGCAAGAGACCCAGTACTTC,CASSATGGGQETQYF,TRBJ2-5,NA,TRBV2,NA
TGCGCCAGCAGCTTGGGATCTGACAATGAGCAGTTCTTC,CASSLGSDNEQFF,TRBJ2-1,many,TRBV5-1,NA
TGTGCCAGCACTCTTCAGGGTCGGGGAAACACCATATATTTT,CASTLQGRGNTIYF,TRBJ1-3,NA,TRBV6-6,NA
TGTGCCAGCAGTCTTATGGGGATATTCTACAATGAGCAGTTCTTC,CASSLMGIFYNEQFF,TRBJ2-1,NA,TRBV7-3,NA
TGTGCCAGCAGATCCGGACCCGGGGAGCTGTTTTTT,CASRSGPGELFF,TRBJ2-2,few,TRBV6-5,NA
TGCGCCGGCAGCCCGCAGGGGACAGGGGCCACTGTTAGTCATTACAATGAGCAGTTCTTC,CAGSPQGTGATVSHYNEQFF,TRBJ2-1,NA,TRBV4-3,TRBD1
TGTGCCAGCAGCCCGATCCTAGCGGGGGGGCAAAATGAGCAGTTCTTC,CASSPILAGGQNEQFF,TRBJ2-1,few,TRBV7-3,TRBD2
TGTGCCAGCAGCTTAAGAGCGGGGGGCATCTACAATGAGCAGTTCTTC,CASSLRAGGIYNEQFF,TRBJ2-1,NA,TRBV7-8,TRBD2
TGCAGTGCTAGAGAGGGTCTAGCGGGGATCGAAGAGACCCAGTACTTC,CSAREGLAGIEETQYF,TRBJ2-5,NA,TRBV20-1,TRBD2
TGTGCCTGGAGTGTCCGAAGAACGGTTATCGAGCAGTACTTC,CAWSVRRTVIEQYF,TRBJ2-7,few,TRBV30,NA
TGTGCCAGCAGTTCAAGGACAGATCCTAATGAAAAACTGTTTTTT,CASSSRTDPNEKLFF,TRBJ1-4,NA,TRBV6-1,NA
TGTGCCAGTAGATCGGGGGGCAGGCTCGAGCAGTACTTC,CASRSGGRLEQYF,TRBJ2-7,NA,TRBV19,NA
TGTGCCATCATGGCAAACAGGAATCAGCCCCAGCATTTT,CAIMANRNQPQHF,TRBJ1-5,NA,TRBV10-3,NA
TGTGCCAGCAGTTTATCAGGGGTGAGGGATCAGCCCCTGCATTTT,CASSLSGVRDQPLHF,TRBJ1-5,NA,TRBV28,NA
TGCGCCAGCAGCTTGTCCACTAGCGGCACCTACGAGCAGTACTTC,CASSLSTSGTYEQYF,TRBJ2-7,NA,TRBV5-1,TRBD2
TGTGCCAGCAGCCAAGACCCCGGGGGCCCAACTGAAGCTTTCTTT,CASSQDPGGPTEAFF,TRBJ1-1,NA,TRBV3-1,NA
TGTGCCAGCAGCTTAGATAAGAGCACAGATACGCAGTATTTT,CASSLDKSTDTQYF,TRBJ2-3,NA,TRBV11-2,NA
TGCAGCGTTAATCCACCGGGGAGGGATGGCTACACCTTC,CSVNPPGRDGYTF,TRBJ1-2,NA,TRBV29-1,NA
TGCAGCGTTGCAGATACAGGGGAGGGCTACACCTTC,CSVADTGEGYTF,TRBJ1-2,NA,TRBV29-1,TRBD1
TGTGCCAGCAGCGCTCCCCGGGGACTAGCATCCCATGAGCAGTTCTTC,CASSAPRGLASHEQFF,TRBJ2-1,few,TRBV9,TRBD2
TGTGCCAGCAGTTTTCCGAGGGGCCGGGAAGAGACCCAGTACTTC,CASSFPRGREETQYF,TRBJ2-5,NA,TRBV28,NA
TGTGCCAGTAGTATTCGGGGCCGTATAACCCGAGCGAATGAGCAGTTCTTC,CASSIRGRITRANEQFF,TRBJ2-1,NA,TRBV19,NA
TGCGCCAGCAGCCAAGGGACAGGGGTCCGAGAGCAGTACTTC,CASSQGTGVREQYF,TRBJ2-4,NA,TRBV4-3,TRBD1
TGTGCCAGCAGCTTGCGGCACGCGGTCCCCTATAATTCACCCCTCCACTTT,CASSLRHAVPYNSPLHF,TRBJ1-6,NA,TRBV7-8,NA
TGTGCCAGCATTAGCGCCGGGGGGGAGACCCAGTACTTC,CASISAGGETQYF,TRBJ2-5,few,TRBV6-6,TRBD2
TGTGCCACCAGTGAGACGGGACAGGGCGAAGAGACCCAGTACTTC,CATSETGQGEETQYF,TRBJ2-5,NA,TRBV24-1,TRBD1
TGTGCCAGCAGTTACGTAGCTAACTATGGCTACACCTTC,CASSYVANYGYTF,TRBJ1-2,NA,TRBV6-5,NA
TGTGCCGGCAGCCCCTGGGGGAGCGGTGGCCGAGTGGAGCAGTACTTC,CAGSPWGSGGRVEQYF,TRBJ2-7,NA,TRBV7-2,NA
TGTGCCAGCAGCTTAGAGGGGGGGGAAGAGACCCAGTACTTC,CASSLEGGEETQYF,TRBJ2-5,many,TRBV7-2,NA
TGCAGTGCTAGAAGCGGGGGGACAGATACGCAGTATTTT,CSARSGGTDTQYF,TRBJ2-3,many,TRBV20-1,TRBD2
TGTGCCAGCAGAGAAAGGACAGCCTATGGCTACACCTTC,CASRERTAYGYTF,TRBJ1-2,few,TRBV2,NA
TGCAGTGCTAGAGAAGCGGGGGCCCGTCGGGATACGCAGTATTTT,CSAREAGARRDTQYF,TRBJ2-3,once,TRBV20-1,TRBD2
TGCGCCAGCAGCCAAGATTTACCAGGGGGCTCCTACGAGCAGTACTTC,CASSQDLPGGSYEQYF,TRBJ2-7,few,TRBV4-3,TRBD1
TGTGCCATCAGTTCTGCGGGGTCCAACTACTACTACGAGCAGTACTTC,CAISSAGSNYYYEQYF,TRBJ2-7,many,TRBV10-3,NA
TGCAGTGCTACCAGGGGGCCTGGCTACACCTTC,CSATRGPGYTF,TRBJ1-2,few,TRBV20-1,TRBD1
TGTGCCAGCAGCTTAAAGGTTGGCAGCAATCAGCCCCAGCATTTT,CASSLKVGSNQPQHF,TRBJ1-5,NA,TRBV7-2,NA
TGCAGTGCCCCGGACAGAAGAAAAAACTACGAGCAGTACTTC,CSAPDRRKNYEQYF,TRBJ2-7,few,TRBV20-1,NA
TGTGCCAGCAGAAAGGGAGTTGAGGATGGCTACACCTTC,CASRKGVEDGYTF,TRBJ1-2,NA,TRBV6-4,NA
TGTGCCTCCAAGACTCATCCCAACACTGAAGCTTTCTTT,CASKTHPNTEAFF,TRBJ1-1,NA,TRBV30,NA
TGTGCCAGCAGCTCTATGGACAGCAGAAAGCCCTACGAGCAGTACTTC,CASSSMDSRKPYEQYF,TRBJ2-7,NA,TRBV7-9,NA
TGTGCCAGCGTCGGTAGCGGGGGGGGACAGCAGTTCTTC,CASVGSGGGQQFF,TRBJ2-1,few,TRBV2,TRBD2
TGCAGCGTTGAGGACCAGGGACAGGTTGAAGCTTTCTTT,CSVEDQGQVEAFF,TRBJ1-1,once,TRBV29-1,TRBD1
TGTGCCACCAGTGAGACTACCGGGACAGGGGGCGCGGGTCGTTCGACTGAAGCTTTCTTT,CATSETTGTGGAGRSTEAFF,TRBJ1-1,NA,TRBV24-1,TRBD1